This TCR beta chain was observed in a study of cytomegalovirus exposure and HLA in healthy donors. This clone was recorded a few times. Its antigen is currently unknown. The PCR employed 60 Vbeta primers together with 13 Jbeta primers. Produced via immunoSEQ multiplex PCR; TCRdb's table is partial and in-frame only. The repertoire holds hundreds of thousands of clones, with 85% to 90% as singletons. Points from the study as a whole: Later on, a genetic analysis was performed. It linked a missense variant in DCLRE1C with V- and J-gene trimming of TCR beta. Under in vitro conditions, three CMV-associated chains were confirmed as specific for CMV antigens. Association with HLA alleles at 0.05 false discovery rate was found for 15,000 to 20,000 TCR beta sequences in a later analysis.

Each donor was nominally healthy when sampled (though unrecorded immune exposures were likely). Sequenced input: PBMCs. The sequence came from a woman between 18 and 29 years old in good health and CMV-seronegative.

This CDR3 is CATTGVSGLQLFF. The CDR3 coding sequence is TGTGCCACCACCGGGGTTTCAGGACTTCAACTGTTTTTT. The genes are TRBV15 and TRBJ1-4; D is unclear. The CDR3 totals 13 residues. Trimming removed 7 bases at V and 12 bases at J, with 18 bases between. The V gene's germline CDR1 is LNHNV and CDR2 YYDKDF (reference sequence).